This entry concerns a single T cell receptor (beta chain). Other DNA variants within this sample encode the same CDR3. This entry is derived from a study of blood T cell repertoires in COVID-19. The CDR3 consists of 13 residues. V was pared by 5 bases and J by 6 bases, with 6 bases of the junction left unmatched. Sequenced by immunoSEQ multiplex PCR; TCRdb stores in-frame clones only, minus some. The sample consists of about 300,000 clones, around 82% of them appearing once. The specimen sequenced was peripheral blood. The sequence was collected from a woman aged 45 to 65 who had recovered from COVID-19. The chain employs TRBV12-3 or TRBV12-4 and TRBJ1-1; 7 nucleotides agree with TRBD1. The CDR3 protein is CASSRDRASEAFF. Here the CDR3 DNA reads TGTGCCAGCAGTCGAGACAGGGCTTCTGAAGCTTTCTTT.